Presented here are 7 T cell receptor beta chains from one specimen sequenced in a study of response to subunit inactivated influenza vaccine. Each CDR3 protein is one row after TCRdb ran MiXCR on the RT-PCR reads. In the table there are 530,000 or so distinct CDR3 sequences, 12% to 15% of which are singletons. Source: PBMCs from blood, taken roughly 12 days after vaccination. These receptors came from a man between 45 and 60 years old who received an inactivated influenza vaccine.

This clonotype was observed many times. The gene calls are TRBV5-1 and TRBJ2-1, with unresolved D. The ends were cut back, 4 bases at V and 0 bases at J, with 11 bases in the middle. CDR1 is SGHRS and CDR2 is YFSETQ in the germline V gene. This CDR3 is built from 15 residues. The CDR3 here is CASSPTVRSYNEQFF. The CDR3 region has the DNA TGCGCCAGCAGCCCGACGGTGCGCTCCTACAATGAGCAGTTCTTC.

This clonotype occurred a few times. The CDR3 is CASSSGRGSGELFF. The CDR3 region has the DNA TGCGCCAGCAGCTCCGGGAGGGGTTCCGGGGAGCTGTTTTTT. V is TRBV5-1 and J is TRBJ2-2; 8 bases are a match to TRBD2. The germline gives CDR1 SGHRS, CDR2 YFSETQ. V shed 3 bases, J shed 6 bases, and the junction held 4 bases outside the gene matches. The CDR3 runs 14 residues.

This rearrangement joins TRBV5-5 to TRBJ2-1; TRBD1 matches at 8 bases. CDR1 is SGHKS and CDR2 is YYEKEE in the germline V gene (reference sequence). The trim removed 0 bases at V and 10 bases at J, leaving 3 bases unmatched. This CDR3 comprises 13 residues. The CDR3 DNA reads TGTGCCAGCAGCTTGGGACAGGGGCTGGAGCAGTTCTTC. This translates into CASSLGQGLEQFF.

The chain is built from TRBV4-1 and TRBJ2-3, with D tentatively TRBD2 (5 bases). This CDR3 contains 14 residues. The germline V gene encodes CDR1 MGHRA and CDR2 YSYEKL. Trimming left V 1 base short and J 6 bases short, with 11 bases between. Here the CDR3 DNA reads TGCGCCAGCAGCCAAGGGGTCTCGGGGGATACGCAGTATTTT. Its translation: CASSQGVSGDTQYF.

The gene calls are TRBV20-1 and TRBJ2-4, with 10 bases matching TRBD1. The junction had 12 bases not matched to a gene; V was cut back by 1 base and J by 9 bases. Germline V gene lookup returns CDR1 DFQATT and CDR2 SNEGSKA (reference sequence). The CDR3 loop spans 16 amino acids. CDR3 region: CSARAPTGGAVTIQYF. For the CDR3, the DNA is TGCAGTGCTAGAGCCCCGACAGGGGGCGCCGTAACCATTCAGTACTTC.

This clonotype was observed at least ten times. The V call is TRBV6-1, the J call TRBJ2-5; TRBD2 agrees at 11 bases. The V and J ends lost 3 bases and 5 bases, in that order; junction bases with no gene match: 5. The CDR3 has 15 residues. From germline, CDR1 is MNHNS and CDR2 SASEGT. The CDR3 sequence: CASSDSGGAFETQYF. The CDR3 DNA follows: TGTGCCAGCAGTGATAGCGGGGGGGCCTTTGAGACCCAGTACTTC.

This clonotype came up many times. The CDR3 is CSASDRDRGRQPQHF. CDR3 nucleotides: TGCAGTGCTAGCGATAGGGACAGGGGGCGCCAGCCCCAGCATTTT. The chain links TRBV20-1 to TRBJ1-5, with 12 bases aligning to TRBD1. Per germline, CDR1 DFQATT and CDR2 SNEGSKA (reference sequence). V shed 3 bases, J shed 7 bases, and the junction held 7 bases outside the gene matches. The CDR3 loop spans 15 amino acids.